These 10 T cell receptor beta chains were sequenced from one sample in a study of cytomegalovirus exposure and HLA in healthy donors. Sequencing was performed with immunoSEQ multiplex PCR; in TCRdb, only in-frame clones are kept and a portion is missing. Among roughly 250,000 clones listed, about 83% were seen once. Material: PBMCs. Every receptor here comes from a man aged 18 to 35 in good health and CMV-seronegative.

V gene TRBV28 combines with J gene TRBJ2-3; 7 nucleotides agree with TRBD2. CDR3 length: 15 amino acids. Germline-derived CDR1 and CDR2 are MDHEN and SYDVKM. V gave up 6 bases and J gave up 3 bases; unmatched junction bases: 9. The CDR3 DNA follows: TGTGCCAGCAGCCGGTGGGGCGGGGGTACAGATACGCAGTATTTT. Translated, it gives CASSRWGGGTDTQYF.

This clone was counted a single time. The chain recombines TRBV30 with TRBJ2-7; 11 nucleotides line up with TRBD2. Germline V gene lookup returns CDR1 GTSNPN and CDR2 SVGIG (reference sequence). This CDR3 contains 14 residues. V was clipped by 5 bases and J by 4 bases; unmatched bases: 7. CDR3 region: CAWEIGTSGYEQYF. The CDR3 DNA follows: TGTGCCTGGGAAATCGGGACTAGCGGATACGAGCAGTACTTC.

CDR3 in DNA: TGTGCCTGGAGTGTAAGGGGACTAGCGGAAGAGACCCAGTACTTC. The encoded protein is CAWSVRGLAEETQYF. V is TRBV30 and J is TRBJ2-5; 11 nucleotides line up with TRBD2. CDR1 is GTSNPN, CDR2 SVGIG, per germline (reference sequence). There are 15 residues in the CDR3. V gave up 0 bases and J gave up 3 bases; unmatched junction bases: 3.

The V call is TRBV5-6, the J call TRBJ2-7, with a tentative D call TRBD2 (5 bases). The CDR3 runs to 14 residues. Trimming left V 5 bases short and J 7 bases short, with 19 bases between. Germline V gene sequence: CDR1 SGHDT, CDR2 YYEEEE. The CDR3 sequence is CASSRALGEMEQYF. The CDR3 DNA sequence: TGTGCCAGCAGTCGGGCCCTCGGGGAAATGGAGCAGTACTTC.

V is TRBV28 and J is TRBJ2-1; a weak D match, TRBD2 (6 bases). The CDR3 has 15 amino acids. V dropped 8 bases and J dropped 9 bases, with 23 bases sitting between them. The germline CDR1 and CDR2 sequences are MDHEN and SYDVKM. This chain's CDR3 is CASRQKGLRLGEQFF. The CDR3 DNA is TGTGCCAGCCGACAAAAGGGACTCCGGTTAGGTGAGCAGTTCTTC.

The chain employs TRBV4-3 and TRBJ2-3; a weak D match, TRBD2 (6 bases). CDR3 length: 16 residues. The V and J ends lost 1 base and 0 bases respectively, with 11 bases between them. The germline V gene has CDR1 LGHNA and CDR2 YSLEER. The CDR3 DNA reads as TGCGCCAGCAGCCAAGCACTAGCAGTGAGCACAGATACGCAGTATTTT. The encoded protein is CASSQALAVSTDTQYF.

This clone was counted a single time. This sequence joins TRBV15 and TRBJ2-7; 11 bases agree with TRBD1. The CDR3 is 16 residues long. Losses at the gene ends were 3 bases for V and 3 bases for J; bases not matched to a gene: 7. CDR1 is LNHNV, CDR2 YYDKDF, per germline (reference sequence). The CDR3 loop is CATSRARDRGSYEQYF. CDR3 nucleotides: TGTGCCACCAGCAGGGCTAGGGACAGGGGGAGCTACGAGCAGTACTTC.

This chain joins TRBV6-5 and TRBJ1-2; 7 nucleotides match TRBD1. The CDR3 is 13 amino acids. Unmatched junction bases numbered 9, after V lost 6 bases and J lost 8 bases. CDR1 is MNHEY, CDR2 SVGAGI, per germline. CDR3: CASRPGQARGYTF. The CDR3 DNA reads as TGTGCCAGCAGACCCGGACAGGCGAGGGGCTACACCTTC.

The CDR3 region has the DNA TGCGCCAGCAACAAGTTTACAGCGGTTGACAATGAGCAGTTCTTC. Protein product: CASNKFTAVDNEQFF. The chain is built from TRBV10-2 and TRBJ2-1, with TRBD2 as a possible D gene (5 bases). In germline, CDR1 is WSHSY, CDR2 SAAADI. The CDR3 runs to 15 residues. Trimming removed 7 bases from V and 5 bases from J, with 18 bases in between.

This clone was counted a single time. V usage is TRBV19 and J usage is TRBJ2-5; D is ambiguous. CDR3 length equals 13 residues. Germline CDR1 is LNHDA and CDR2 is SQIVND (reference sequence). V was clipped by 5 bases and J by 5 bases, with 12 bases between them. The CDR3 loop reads CASSLGRAETQYF. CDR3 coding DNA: TGTGCCAGTAGTTTGGGCCGCGCGGAGACCCAGTACTTC.